This is a list of T cell receptor beta chains from one sample in a study of T cell responses to AZD1222 COVID-19 vaccine. The protocol was immunoSEQ multiplex PCR, while the TCRdb copy is restricted to in-frame clones and leaves out a portion. The sample includes fewer than 150,000 clones, about 93% of them seen just once. The material was peripheral blood, obtained on day 0 of AZD1222 vaccination. These receptors originate from an adult in good health. The CDR3 runs from the conserved cysteine through the conserved F or W.

v_call | cdr3_aa
TRBV7-9 | CASSPLRLAGEDTQYF
TRBV18 | CASSPSEGGLGYTF
TRBV6-5 | CASSSNTSYKPQHF
TRBV10-2 | CASSPTGSDGYTF
TRBV7-9 | CASSLGQSTDTQYF
TRBV7-7 | CASSQSVWGNTGELFF
TRBV15 | CATSREGGFGYTF
TRBV5-5 | CASSFSGRGNTIYF
TRBV29-1 | CSVEGQGGWYEQYF
TRBV6-5 | CASQVARGEQYF
TRBV5-4 | CASSPTGVEDTQYF
TRBV18 | CASSPPGSSYEQYF
TRBV9 | CASSANPGQGAAGANVLTF
TRBV5-5 | CASSLDKWGETQYF
TRBV7-9 | CASSSVGQATNEQFF
TRBV7-9 | CASFLSTALYTEAFF
TRBV5-1 | CASSPRGDGEAFF
TRBV15 | CATSLGSSYNSPLHF
TRBV7-6 | CASSPTSGGRNEQFF
TRBV7-9 | CASNPGTGSYEQYF
TRBV7-8 | CASSYWTETYEQYF
TRBV30 | CAWSVIQGEKLFF
TRBV28 | CASSPWEGTGGQETQYF
TRBV18 | CASSKDRSNQPQHF
TRBV6-5 | CASSSPRTSRGNEQFF
TRBV6-4 | CASTRLGGYEWPQHF
TRBV9 | CASSVYSNTEAFF
TRBV5-1 | CASSLARGGEAFF
TRBV4-1 | CASSQDRGRHYGYTF
TRBV7-2 | CASSQFTAGQGIEAFF
TRBV7-6 | CASSPRGGTYNEQFF
TRBV7-9 | CASSLGSGGYGYTF
TRBV19 | CASSNRGQGGEKLFF
TRBV29-1 | CSVAQGRDEQYF
TRBV5-1 | CASSVGQGADTEAFF